This passage covers 23 T cell receptor beta chains from one sample sequenced in a study of beta chain features in type 1 diabetes. Expressed TCRB transcripts were sequenced because the isolated RNA had all been reverse transcribed beforehand. TCRdb's table, derived via immunoSEQ multiplex PCR, lists solely in-frame clones and lacks some. The repertoire holds more than 30,000 clones, about two thirds seen once, with around 2% in the top ten. The sequencing sample was made of Tregs from blood. The receptors here all came from a woman in her twenties or thirties in good health.

CDR3 sequence reads: CASSLATVDTQYF. Written as DNA, the CDR3 is TGTGCCAGCAGCTTAGCCACGGTAGATACGCAGTATTTT. The gene calls are TRBV7-2 and TRBJ2-3, with D uncertain. The CDR3 sequence is 13 residues long. Per germline, CDR1 SGHTA and CDR2 FQGNSA. V lost 0 bases to trimming and J lost 5 bases, with 6 bases between them.

In this sample, this clone turned up once. The chain employs TRBV4-3 and TRBJ2-5; a possible D gene is TRBD1 (6 bases). With 6 bases removed from V and 0 bases from J, the gap between germline ends came to 11 bases. Germline-derived CDR1 and CDR2 are LGHNA and YSLEER. This CDR3 is 14 amino acids long. CDR3 bases: TGCGCCAGCAGTCTCAGGACAGACCAAGAGACCCAGTACTTC. Translated: CASSLRTDQETQYF.

This sequence joins TRBV28 and TRBJ2-1; possible D gene TRBD2, 6 bases. Germline V gene lookup returns CDR1 MDHEN and CDR2 SYDVKM. V lost 5 bases and J lost 2, with 16 bases in between. This CDR3 spans 16 amino acids. CDR3 amino acids: CASSAAGSDPYNEQFF. The CDR3 DNA reads as TGTGCCAGCAGTGCGGCGGGGAGCGACCCCTACAATGAGCAGTTCTTC.

This chain connects TRBV7-3 to TRBJ2-1, with 11 bases aligning to TRBD2. The CDR3 extends over 17 amino acids. Per the germline V gene, CDR1 is SGHTA and CDR2 is FQGTGA. The trim removed 2 bases at V and 4 bases at J, leaving 7 bases unmatched. CDR3 residues: CASSLSATSGIYNEQFF. The CDR3 DNA sequence: TGTGCCAGCAGCTTATCCGCGACTAGCGGGATATACAATGAGCAGTTCTTC.

The rearrangement joins TRBV5-1 to TRBJ2-3; TRBD2 matches at 8 bases. This CDR3 has 14 amino acids. From germline, CDR1 is SGHRS and CDR2 YFSETQ. Trimming cost V 4 bases and J 4 bases; bases outside gene matches: 5. This CDR3 reads CASSLAGGADTQYF. The CDR3 coding sequence is TGCGCCAGCAGCCTAGCGGGTGGGGCAGATACGCAGTATTTT.

CDR3 DNA sequence: TGCGCCAGCAGTGAATTGAGTCTCCGAAACACCATATATTTT. Translation gives CASSELSLRNTIYF. This chain connects TRBV10-2 to TRBJ1-3; D unclear. CDR3 length equals 14 residues. Looked up from germline, CDR1 is WSHSY and CDR2 is SAAADI. The ends were cut back, 3 bases at V and 5 bases at J, with 11 bases in the middle.

V usage is TRBV29-1 and J usage is TRBJ2-1; no firm D call. CDR3 length: 15 amino acids. The V and J ends lost 4 bases and 6 bases respectively, with 19 bases between them. Germline V gene lookup returns CDR1 SQVTM and CDR2 ANQGSEA. The CDR3 bases are TGCAGCGTTGGGAGTCCGTCAATCCCCTCCAATGAGCAGTTCTTC. Its translation: CSVGSPSIPSNEQFF.

This clone was seen only once. The chain joins TRBV7-2 to TRBJ2-5; 8 nucleotides line up with TRBD2. In germline, CDR1 is SGHTA, CDR2 FQGNSA. The CDR3 has 13 amino acids. Germline trimming cut 5 bases from V and 4 bases from J; bases unmatched to any gene: 3. CDR3 residues: CASSGGRRETQYF. The CDR3 DNA reads as TGTGCCAGCAGCGGCGGGAGGAGAGAGACCCAGTACTTC.

Turning to this clone: Relative to the germline gene, one junction end is altered; a read error may explain this. This chain joins TRBV15 and TRBJ2-7, with 7 bases identical to TRBD1. CDR3 size: 15 residues. In germline, CDR1 is LNHNV, CDR2 YYDKDF (reference sequence). CDR3 sequence: CATSGDRERSYEQYF. The CDR3 DNA reads as TGTGCCACCAGCGGAGACAGGGAAAGATCCTACGAGCAGTACTTC. Drawing the rest from reference TRBV15 and TRBJ2-7, the complete variable domain is DAMVIQNPRYQVTQFGKPVTLSCSQTLNHNVMYWYQQKSSQAPKLLFHYYDKDFNNEADTPDNFQSRRPNTSFCFLDIRSPGLGDTAMYLCATSGDRERSYEQYFGPGTRLTVT.

The chain is built from TRBV4-2 and TRBJ2-7; 7 nucleotides match TRBD1. This CDR3 has 16 residues. Germline lookup yields CDR1 LGHNA and CDR2 YNFKEQ. V lost 0 bases to trimming and J lost 0 bases; unmatched junction nucleotides: 5. The CDR3 coding sequence is TGTGCCAGCAGCCAAGACGGACAGGTTCTCTCCTACGAGCAGTACTTC. It codes for CASSQDGQVLSYEQYF.

This clone was seen only a few times. The V call is TRBV25-1, the J call TRBJ2-5, with a weak D call TRBD1 (5 bases). The CDR3 has 13 residues. V lost 4 bases and J lost 3, with 9 bases in between. The germline V gene encodes CDR1 MGHDK and CDR2 SYGVNS. CDR3 amino acids: CASSVAGKETQYF. CDR3 coding DNA: TGTGCCAGCAGTGTAGCAGGGAAAGAGACCCAGTACTTC.

In this sample, this clone turned up a few times. V usage is TRBV30 and J usage is TRBJ1-6; 9 bases are shared with TRBD1. Germline-derived CDR1 and CDR2 are GTSNPN and SVGIG (reference sequence). V was clipped by 1 base and J by 10 bases; unmatched bases: 8. This CDR3 has 15 amino acids. The DNA for the CDR3 is TGTGCCTGGAGTGAGGGACAGGGAAATGGGTCACCCCTCCACTTT. Its translation: CAWSEGQGNGSPLHF.

The rearrangement uses TRBV5-1 and TRBJ1-2, with 10 bases matching TRBD1. V dropped 0 bases and J dropped 4; count of bases not matched to a gene: 9. Looked up from germline, CDR1 is SGHRS and CDR2 is YFSETQ. The CDR3 covers 17 residues. CDR3 sequence: CASSLAQDRGHSYGYTF. In nucleotides, the CDR3 is TGCGCCAGCAGCTTGGCCCAAGACAGGGGGCACAGCTATGGCTACACCTTC.

CDR3 nucleotide sequence: TGTGCCAGCGCCCGGGGGGGTCGGGAGACCCAGTACTTC. Its protein product is CASARGGRETQYF. The V gene is TRBV6-6, the J gene TRBJ2-5; the match to TRBD2 covers 8 bases. With 8 bases clipped from V and 5 bases from J, the junction kept 7 bases outside the gene matches. The CDR3 consists of 13 residues. CDR1 MNHNY and CDR2 SVGAGI come from the germline V gene (reference sequence).

Within the sample, this clone is medium-sized. DNA of the CDR3: TGTGCCAGCAGCTTTAGGAGGCGGGAGAACATTCAGTACTTC. Amino acid sequence: CASSFRRRENIQYF. The V gene is TRBV28, the J gene TRBJ2-4; 7 bases match TRBD2. Germline assignment: CDR1 MDHEN and CDR2 SYDVKM. The CDR3 is 14 amino acids. The V segment lost 6 bases and the J segment 7 bases; nucleotides outside the gene matches: 9. The complete variable domain, with remaining parts taken from reference TRBV28 and TRBJ2-4, reads DVKVTQSSRYLVKRTGEKVFLECVQDMDHENMFWYRQDPGLGLRLIYFSYDVKMKEKGDIPEGYSVSREKKERFSLILESASTNQTSMYLCASSFRRRENIQYFGAGTRLSVL.

This clone was seen only a few times. This chain uses TRBV9 with TRBJ2-3; 10 bases are a match to TRBD2. Per the germline V gene, CDR1 is SGDLS and CDR2 is YYNGEE. The CDR3 totals 18 residues. The J segment lost 2 bases and the V segment lost 1 base, leaving 10 bases of the junction unmatched. CDR3 nucleotides: TGTGCCAGCAGCGTAACAACCTCTAGCGGGAGATACACAGATACGCAGTATTTT. Protein sequence: CASSVTTSSGRYTDTQYF. Full variable domain (outside the CDR3, taken from reference TRBV9 and TRBJ2-3): DSGVTQTPKHLITATGQRVTLRCSPRSGDLSVYWYQQSLDQGLQFLIQYYNGEERAKGNILERFSAQQFPDLHSELNLSSLELGDSALYFCASSVTTSSGRYTDTQYFGPGTRLTVL.

The chain combines TRBV4-2 with TRBJ2-1; D uncertain. Germline-derived CDR1 and CDR2 are LGHNA and YNFKEQ. This CDR3 region has 14 residues. Trimming cost V 0 bases and J 4 bases, with 7 bases left between them. The CDR3 DNA follows: TGTGCCAGCAGCCAAGATAGGAGTTACAATGAGCAGTTCTTC. Its translation: CASSQDRSYNEQFF.

This clone was observed a single time. The chain recombines TRBV18 with TRBJ1-1, with 9 positions matching TRBD1. The CDR3 extends over 12 amino acids. J was trimmed by 9 bases and V by 5 bases; bases with no gene match: 4. Germline values: CDR1 KGHSH, CDR2 LQKENI. The CDR3 reads CASSSGQGKAFF. Written as DNA, the CDR3 is TGTGCCAGCTCATCGGGACAGGGTAAAGCTTTCTTT.

J is TRBJ2-7 and V is TRBV7-9; tentative D call: TRBD2 (6 bases). Per the germline V gene, CDR1 is SEHNR and CDR2 is FQNEAQ (reference sequence). The CDR3 is made up of 14 amino acids. V dropped 5 bases and J dropped 6 bases, with 17 bases sitting between them. The CDR3 sequence is CASSPNIGTREQYF. CDR3 coding DNA: TGTGCCAGCAGCCCCAATATCGGGACTCGCGAGCAGTACTTC.

The chain recombines TRBV7-2 with TRBJ2-5; 10 bases match TRBD1. The germline V gene encodes CDR1 SGHTA and CDR2 FQGNSA. V lost 5 bases to trimming and J lost 4 bases; unmatched junction nucleotides: 7. The CDR3 spans 15 residues. CDR3 DNA sequence: TGTGCCAGCAGCAAAGGACAGGGGGGCCCAGAGACCCAGTACTTC. It translates to CASSKGQGGPETQYF.

This clone was counted a single time. This chain connects TRBV10-3 to TRBJ2-5; 12 bases are a match to TRBD2. Losses at the gene ends were 5 bases for V and 3 bases for J; bases not matched to a gene: 10. The germline CDR1 and CDR2 sequences are ENHRY and SYGVKD. This CDR3 contains 17 residues. The CDR3 loop reads CAISRRLAGVMEETQYF. CDR3 DNA sequence: TGTGCCATCAGTAGGCGACTAGCGGGAGTGATGGAAGAGACCCAGTACTTC.

This rearrangement joins TRBV5-6 to TRBJ1-1; the D is unclear. V lost 1 base and J 5 bases, leaving 18 bases between the germline ends. CDR3 length equals 16 residues. Germline V CDR1 and CDR2: SGHDT, YYEEEE. In DNA form, the CDR3 reads TGTGCCAGCAGCTTGCGAGCAGGCGTATTTGGGACTGAAGCTTTCTTT. Protein: CASSLRAGVFGTEAFF.

The rearrangement links TRBV7-9 to TRBJ2-1; D is possibly TRBD2 (5 bases). The length of the CDR3 is 14 residues. CDR1 is SEHNR and CDR2 is FQNEAQ in the germline V gene (reference sequence). Deletions cut 2 bases from V and 9 bases from J, with 14 bases between. The CDR3 bases are TGTGCCAGCAGCTTACCTAGCCTTGCAGGTGAGCAGTTCTTC. Its translation is CASSLPSLAGEQFF.